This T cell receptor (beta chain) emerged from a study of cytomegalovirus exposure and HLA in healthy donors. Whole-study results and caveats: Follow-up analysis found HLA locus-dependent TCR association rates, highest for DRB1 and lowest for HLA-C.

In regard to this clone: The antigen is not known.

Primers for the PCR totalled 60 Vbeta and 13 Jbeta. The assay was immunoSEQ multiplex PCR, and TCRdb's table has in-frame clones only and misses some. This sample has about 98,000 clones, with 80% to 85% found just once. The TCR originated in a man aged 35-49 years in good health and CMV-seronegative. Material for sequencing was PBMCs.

CDR3 nucleotides: TGTGCCAGCAGTGGGGACATTAGCAATGAGCAGTTCTTC. Translation: CASSGDISNEQFF. The V gene is TRBV2, the J gene TRBJ2-1, with TRBD1 as a possible D gene (6 bases). The CDR3 contains 13 residues. V was cut by 4 bases and J by 6 bases, with 10 bases left in between. From germline, CDR1 is SNHLY and CDR2 FYNNEI. Full variable domain (missing parts from reference TRBV2 and TRBJ2-1): EPEVTQTPSHQVTQMGQEVILRCVPISNHLYFYWYRQILGQKVEFLVSFYNNEISEKSEIFDDQFSVERPDGSNFTLKIRSTKLEDSAMYFCASSGDISNEQFFGPGTRLTVL.